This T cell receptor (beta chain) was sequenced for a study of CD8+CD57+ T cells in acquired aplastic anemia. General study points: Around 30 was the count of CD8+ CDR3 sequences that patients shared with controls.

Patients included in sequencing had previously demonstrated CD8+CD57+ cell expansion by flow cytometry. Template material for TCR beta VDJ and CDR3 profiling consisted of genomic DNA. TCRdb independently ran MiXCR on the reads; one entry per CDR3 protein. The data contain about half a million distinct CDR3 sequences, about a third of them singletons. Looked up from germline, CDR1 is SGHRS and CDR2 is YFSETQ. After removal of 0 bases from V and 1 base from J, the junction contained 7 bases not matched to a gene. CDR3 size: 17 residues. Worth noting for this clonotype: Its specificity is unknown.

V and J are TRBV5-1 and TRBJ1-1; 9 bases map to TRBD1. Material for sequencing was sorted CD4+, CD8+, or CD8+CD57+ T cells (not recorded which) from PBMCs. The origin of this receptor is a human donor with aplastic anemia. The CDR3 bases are TGCGCCAGCAGCTTGGGTGAGGGACAGGGCCCGAACACTGAAGCTTTCTTT. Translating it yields CASSLGEGQGPNTEAFF.